This T cell receptor (beta chain) was profiled in a study of chemoradiotherapy in HPV16-positive cancers. Germline lookup yields CDR1 MGHDK and CDR2 SYGVNS. Deletions cut 3 bases from V and 10 bases from J, with 15 bases between. This CDR3 is built from 14 residues. The protocol was immunoSEQ multiplex PCR, while the TCRdb copy is restricted to in-frame clones and leaves out a portion. Found here are 15,000 to 20,000 clones, over 75% of them singletons; the top ten hold less than 1.5%. Sample collection occurred from a patient who underwent chemoradiotherapy. The rearrangement joins TRBV25-1 to TRBJ1-4; weak D call: TRBD1 (6 bases). This receptor was obtained from a human donor with HPV-associated anogenital cancer. The CDR3 DNA is TGTGCCAGCAGTGATCGGGGGGCATTTGGAAAACTGTTTTTT. Protein sequence: CASSDRGAFGKLFF. Using reference TRBV25-1 and TRBJ1-4 for the parts outside the CDR3, the full variable domain is EADIYQTPRYLVIGTGKKITLECSQTMGHDKMYWYQQDPGMELHLIHYSYGVNSTEKGDLSSESTVSRIRTEHFPLTLESARPSHTSQYLCASSDRGAFGKLFFGSGTQLSVL.